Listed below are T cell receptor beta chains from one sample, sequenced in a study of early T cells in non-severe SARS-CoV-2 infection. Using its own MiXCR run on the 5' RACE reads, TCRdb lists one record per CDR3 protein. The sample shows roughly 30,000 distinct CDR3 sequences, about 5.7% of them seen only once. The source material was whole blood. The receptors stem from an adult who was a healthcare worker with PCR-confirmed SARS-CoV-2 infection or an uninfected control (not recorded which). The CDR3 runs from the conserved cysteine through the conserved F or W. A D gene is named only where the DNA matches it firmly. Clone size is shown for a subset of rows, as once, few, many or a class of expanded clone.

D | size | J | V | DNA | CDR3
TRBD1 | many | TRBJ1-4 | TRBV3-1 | TGTGCCAGCAGCCACAGGGGGCGGTCAACTAATGAAAAACTGTTTTTT | CASSHRGRSTNEKLFF
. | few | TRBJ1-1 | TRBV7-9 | TGTGCCAGCAGCTTGGGCAGGATGACTGAAGCTTTCTTT | CASSLGRMTEAFF
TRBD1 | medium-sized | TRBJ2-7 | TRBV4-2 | TGTGCCAGCAGCCAACAGGGGGCCTCCGGCGAGCAGTACTTC | CASSQQGASGEQYF
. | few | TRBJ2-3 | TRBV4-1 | TGCGCCAGCAGCCACTCGACTAGGCCCGGAGATACGCAGTATTTT | CASSHSTRPGDTQYF
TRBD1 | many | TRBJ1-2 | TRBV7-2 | TGTGCCAGCAGCTTAGCGTCAGGGGGTAGCTATGGCTACACCTTC | CASSLASGGSYGYTF
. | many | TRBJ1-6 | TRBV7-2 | TGTGCCAGCAGCTTAACCCCCCGCAGGGACTCACCCCTCCACTTT | CASSLTPRRDSPLHF
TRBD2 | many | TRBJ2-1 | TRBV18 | TGTGCCAGTGCTCGTATGAGCGGGGGTAATGAGCAGTTCTTC | CASARMSGGNEQFF
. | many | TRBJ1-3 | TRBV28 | TGTGCCAGCAGTGTCACAACCCCCCGGGACGCGTTCTCTGGAAACACCATATATTTT | CASSVTTPRDAFSGNTIYF
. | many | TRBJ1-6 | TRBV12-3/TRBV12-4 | TGTGCCAGCACTATAGACAGAGTTAATTCACCCCTCCACTTT | CASTIDRVNSPLHF
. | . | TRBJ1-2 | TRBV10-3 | TGTGCCATCAGTGATAACAGATATGGCTACACCTTC | CAISDNRYGYTF
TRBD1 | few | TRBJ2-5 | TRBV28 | TGTGCCAGCAGGGCACAGGGGACAAAATCCCAGTACTTC | CASRAQGTKSQYF
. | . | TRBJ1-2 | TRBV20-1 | TGCAGTGCTAGTGGCTTGACAGTCTATGGCTACACCTTC | CSASGLTVYGYTF
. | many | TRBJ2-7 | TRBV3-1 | TGTGCCAGCAGCCAAGCCGTACAGGGCTACGAGCAGTACTTC | CASSQAVQGYEQYF
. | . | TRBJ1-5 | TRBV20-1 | TGCAGTGCTAGAGCTTCCGGGGTTGACAATCAGCCCCAGCATTTT | CSARASGVDNQPQHF
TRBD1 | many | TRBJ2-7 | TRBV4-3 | TGCGCCAGCAGCCAGGGACAGGTGAGCTCCTACGAGCAGTACTTC | CASSQGQVSSYEQYF
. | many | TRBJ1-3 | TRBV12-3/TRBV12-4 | TGTGCCAGCAGTGATCCGGGAAACTCTGGAAACACCATATATTTT | CASSDPGNSGNTIYF
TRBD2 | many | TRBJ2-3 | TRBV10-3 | TGTGCCATCAGTGGGACTAGCCGACTCCCAGATACGCAGTATTTT | CAISGTSRLPDTQYF
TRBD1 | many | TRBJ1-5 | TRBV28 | TGTGCCAGCAATCTGGGACAGGGCTCCCAGCCCCAGCATTTT | CASNLGQGSQPQHF
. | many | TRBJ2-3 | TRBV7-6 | TGTGCCAGCAGCTTACGGGCCGAACGGGATACGCAGTATTTT | CASSLRAERDTQYF
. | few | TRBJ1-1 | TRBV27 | TGTGCCAGCAGCGATAGACAGGACGAAGCTTTCTTT | CASSDRQDEAFF
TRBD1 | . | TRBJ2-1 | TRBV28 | TGTGCCAGCAGCTTGACAGGGTTCTACAATGAGCAGTTCTTC | CASSLTGFYNEQFF
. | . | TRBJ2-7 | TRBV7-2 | TGTGCCAGCAGCTCTACCGGGACATTTTCATACGAGCAGTACTTC | CASSSTGTFSYEQYF
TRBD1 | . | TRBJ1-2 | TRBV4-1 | TGCGCCAGCAGCCAGGGACAGGGCGATGGCTACACCTTC | CASSQGQGDGYTF
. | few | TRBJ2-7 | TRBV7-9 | TGTGCCAGCAGCTTAGTTGACAGTTCATACGAGCAGTACTTC | CASSLVDSSYEQYF
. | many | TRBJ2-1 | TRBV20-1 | TGCAGTGGGTTACCGGACAACTCCTACAATGAGCAGTTCTTC | CSGLPDNSYNEQFF
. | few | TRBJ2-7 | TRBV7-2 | TGTGCCAGCAACTTACCCACACAGGCCACTAGCTCCTACGAGCAGTACTTC | CASNLPTQATSSYEQYF
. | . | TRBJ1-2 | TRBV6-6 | TGTGCCAGCAGTTATGGGGTCCCCCTCTATGGCTACACCTTC | CASSYGVPLYGYTF
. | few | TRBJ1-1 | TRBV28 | TGTGCCCCCAACCCGTACAGGGTCCTAAATGAAGCTTTCTTT | CAPNPYRVLNEAFF
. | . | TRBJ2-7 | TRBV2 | TGTGCCAGCAGTGACGATCTCAGGGCTGAGGACGAGCAGTACTTC | CASSDDLRAEDEQYF
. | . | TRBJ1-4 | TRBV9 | TGTGCCAGCAGCGTAGGCGTCCTGTTTTCGAATGAAAAACTGTTTTTT | CASSVGVLFSNEKLFF
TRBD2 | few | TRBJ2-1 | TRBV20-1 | TGCAGTGCTTCCGGACTAGCGGGGGCCTACAATGAGCAGTTCTTC | CSASGLAGAYNEQFF
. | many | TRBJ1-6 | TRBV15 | TGTGCCACCAGCAGAGAACAGGGAGGCTCACCCCTCCACTTT | CATSREQGGSPLHF
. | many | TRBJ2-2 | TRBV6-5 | TGTGCCAGCAGTTACCAGCCATCGAACACCGGGGAGCTGTTTTTT | CASSYQPSNTGELFF
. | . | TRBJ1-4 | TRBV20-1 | TGCAGTGCCCAATGGAGGGATGCAACTAATGAAAAACTGTTTTTT | CSAQWRDATNEKLFF
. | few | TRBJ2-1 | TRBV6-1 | TGTGCCAGCAGTGAGGTGGACTCCGGTGTTTATGAGCAGTTCTTC | CASSEVDSGVYEQFF
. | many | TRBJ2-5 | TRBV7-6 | TGTGCCAGCAGCTTAGGGCTAGAAGAGACCCAGTACTTC | CASSLGLEETQYF
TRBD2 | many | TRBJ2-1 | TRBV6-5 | TGTGCCAGCAGTCTAGCGGGGGGCACTCTTAATGAGCAGTTCTTC | CASSLAGGTLNEQFF
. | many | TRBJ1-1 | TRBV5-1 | TGCGCCAGCAGCCCGGGACCCAGAGGGACTGAAGCTTTCTTT | CASSPGPRGTEAFF
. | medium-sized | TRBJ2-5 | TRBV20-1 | TGCAGTGCTAGAGTAGGGGGGAACCAAGAGACCCAGTACTTC | CSARVGGNQETQYF